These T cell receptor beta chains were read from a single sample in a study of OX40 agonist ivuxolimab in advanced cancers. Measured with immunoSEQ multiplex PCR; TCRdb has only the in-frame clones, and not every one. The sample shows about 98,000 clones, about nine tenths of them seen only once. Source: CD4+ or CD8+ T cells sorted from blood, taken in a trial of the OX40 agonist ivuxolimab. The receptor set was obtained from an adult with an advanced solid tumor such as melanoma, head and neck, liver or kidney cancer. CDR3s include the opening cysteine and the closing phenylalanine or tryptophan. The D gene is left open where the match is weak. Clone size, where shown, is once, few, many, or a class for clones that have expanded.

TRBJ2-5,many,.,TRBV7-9,TGTGCCAGCAGCCTGGGCTTAAACCCGAAGACCCAGTACTTC,CASSLGLNPKTQYF
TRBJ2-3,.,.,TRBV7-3,TGTGCCAGCAGCGGTAACTACACAGATACGCAGTATTTT,CASSGNYTDTQYF
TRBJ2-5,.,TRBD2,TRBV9,TGTGCCAGCAGCGTAGCACTAGCGGGAGGGCCGGAGACCCAGTACTTC,CASSVALAGGPETQYF
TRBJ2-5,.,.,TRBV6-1,TGTGCCAGCAGTGACGATGGGAGGACGTGGGGAGAGACCCAGTACTTC,CASSDDGRTWGETQYF
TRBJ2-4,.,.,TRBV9,TGTGCCAGCAGTTACGACCAGGGGCCAGGCAACATTCAGTACTTC,CASSYDQGPGNIQYF
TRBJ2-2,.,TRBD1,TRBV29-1,TGCAGCGTTGGACAGGGGGTCACCGGGGAGCTGTTTTTT,CSVGQGVTGELFF
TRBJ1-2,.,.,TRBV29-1,TGCAGCGGGTCGGAGGGGATTAACTATGGCTACACCTTC,CSGSEGINYGYTF
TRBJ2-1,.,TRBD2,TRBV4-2,TGTGCCAGCAGCCCTTCGACCGGGACTAGCGGAGAGGAGCAGTTCTTC,CASSPSTGTSGEEQFF
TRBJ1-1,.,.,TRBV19,TGTGCCAGTAGTGTACAGGGCACTGAAGCTTTCTTT,CASSVQGTEAFF
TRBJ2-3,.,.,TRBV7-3,TGTGCCAGCAGCTTAAACCCATCGACAGATACGCAGTATTTT,CASSLNPSTDTQYF
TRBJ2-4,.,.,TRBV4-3,TGCGCCAGCAGCCACGCGGGAGCCAAAAACATTCAGTACTTC,CASSHAGAKNIQYF
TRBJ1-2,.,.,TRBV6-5,TGTGCCAGCAGTCGCGGGTCTACTTCTAGGGATGGCTACACCTTC,CASSRGSTSRDGYTF
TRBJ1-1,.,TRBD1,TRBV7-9,TGTGCCAGCAGCTCGCGTCCGACAGGGGGGAACACTGAAGCTTTCTTT,CASSSRPTGGNTEAFF
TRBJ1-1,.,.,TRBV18,TGTGCCAGCTCACGGAGGGGGGTCGTGGGGGAGACTGAAGCTTTCTTT,CASSRRGVVGETEAFF
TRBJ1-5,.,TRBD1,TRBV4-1,TGCGCCAGCAGCTACAGGGGTGGCGTAACCAATCAGCCCCAGCATTTT,CASSYRGGVTNQPQHF
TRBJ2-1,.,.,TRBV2,TGTGCCAGCTACGGTCAGAGCTCCTACAATGAGCAGTTCTTC,CASYGQSSYNEQFF
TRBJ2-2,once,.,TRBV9,TGTGCCAGCAGCCTCCGGGGGCTAGCGAACACCGGGGAGCTGTTTTTT,CASSLRGLANTGELFF